These 7 T cell receptor beta chains share one sample of origin, sequenced in a study of cytomegalovirus exposure and HLA in healthy donors. The PCR used 60 Vbeta and 13 Jbeta primers. Clones were sequenced by immunoSEQ multiplex PCR, and TCRdb holds only the in-frame ones, with some missing. This sample's table reports around 100,000 clones. The source material was PBMCs. The receptor source for this set is a man between 50 and 59 years old in good health and CMV-seronegative.

V is TRBV11-3 and J is TRBJ2-7, with 8 bases aligning to TRBD2. The CDR3 extends over 16 amino acids. V lost 4 bases, J lost 4 bases, and 12 bases stayed unmatched. In germline, CDR1 is SGHNT, CDR2 YENEEA. CDR3 DNA sequence: TGTGCCAGCAGCTCCCAGCTGCTCACGGGGGGGTACGAGCAGTACTTC. Translation: CASSSQLLTGGYEQYF. The full variable domain, with the rest looked up from reference TRBV11-3 and TRBJ2-7, is EAGVVQSPRYKIIEKKQPVAFWCNPISGHNTLYWYLQNLGQGPELLIRYENEEAVDDSQLPKDRFSAERLKGVDSTLKIQPAELGDSAVYLCASSSQLLTGGYEQYFGPGTRLTVT.

The rearrangement joins TRBV5-1 to TRBJ2-1; TRBD1 matches at 9 bases. Germline V gives CDR1 SGHRS, CDR2 YFSETQ. V shed 4 bases and J 8 bases; nucleotides not matched to a gene: 10. This CDR3 has 15 amino acids. CDR3 in amino acids: CASSAGTGTGHEQFF. The CDR3 nucleotides are TGCGCCAGCAGCGCAGGGACAGGGACCGGCCATGAGCAGTTCTTC.

V is TRBV19 and J is TRBJ2-2; tentatively, D is TRBD1 (5 bases). Germline V lookup: CDR1 LNHDA, CDR2 SQIVND (reference sequence). The CDR3 runs 15 residues. V gave up 1 base and J gave up 6 bases, with 12 bases separating them. The DNA for the CDR3 is TGTGCCAGTAGTATAGGGGCAGGGATGCCCGGGGAGCTGTTTTTT. It specifies CASSIGAGMPGELFF.

V is TRBV7-8 and J is TRBJ2-7; 7 nucleotides align to TRBD1. The germline gives CDR1 SGHVS, CDR2 FQNEAQ. CDR3 length: 15 amino acids. With V trimmed by 4 bases and J by 1 base, 7 bases remained unmatched. CDR3 region: CASSSIRDRSYEQYF. CDR3 nucleotides: TGTGCCAGCAGCTCTATCAGGGACAGATCCTACGAGCAGTACTTC.

Points on this clone: Other DNA sequences in the sample encode the same CDR3. The DNA for the CDR3 is TGTGCCAGCAGCGGGGGGACGGAGTTGACCGAGCAGTACTTC. Its protein product is CASSGGTELTEQYF. The rearrangement links TRBV5-6 to TRBJ2-7, with D possibly TRBD2 on 6 matching bases. Germline V gives CDR1 SGHDT, CDR2 YYEEEE. The ends were cut back, 4 bases at V and 6 bases at J, with 17 bases in the middle. The CDR3 runs 14 residues.

The CDR3 loop reads CASTTPPIPTEAFF. CDR3 bases: TGTGCCAGCACCACTCCCCCTATTCCTACTGAAGCTTTCTTT. V gene TRBV7-2 combines with J gene TRBJ1-1, with D unresolved. The CDR3 is 14 amino acids. Trimming pared 7 bases from V and 5 bases from J, leaving 17 bases between. CDR1 and CDR2 (germline): SGHTA, FQGNSA.

This sequence joins TRBV27 and TRBJ1-6, with D hard to call. The germline CDR1 and CDR2 sequences are MNHEY and SMNVEV (reference sequence). CDR3 length equals 13 residues. Between the trimmed V and J ends, which lost 2 bases and 12 bases, there was a span of 11 bases. The chain's CDR3 is CASSLGGPQPLHF. DNA for the CDR3: TGTGCCAGCAGTTTAGGAGGGCCCCAACCCCTCCACTTT.